This TCR beta chain was identified in a study of T cell responses to AZD1222 COVID-19 vaccine. Trimming took 7 bases from V and 0 from J, leaving 12 bases between them. The CDR3 totals 14 residues. CDR1 is MDHEN, CDR2 SYDVKM, per germline. Concerning this clone: The antigen is unknown.

Clones were read by immunoSEQ multiplex PCR, and TCRdb kept only the in-frame ones, dropping some. The sample lists 150,000 to 200,000 clones, about 94% occurring once. Study-level points and caveats: Increased Spike-specific TCR breadth and depth were observed after two AZD1222 doses.

V is TRBV28 and J is TRBJ1-2; TRBD1 is a possible D gene (5 bases). The TCR was taken from an adult in good health. The sequences come from peripheral blood, collected on day 0 of AZD1222 vaccination. The CDR3 DNA follows: TGTGCCAGCACTCAGGGAGTGGCTAACTATGGCTACACCTTC. It translates to CASTQGVANYGYTF.